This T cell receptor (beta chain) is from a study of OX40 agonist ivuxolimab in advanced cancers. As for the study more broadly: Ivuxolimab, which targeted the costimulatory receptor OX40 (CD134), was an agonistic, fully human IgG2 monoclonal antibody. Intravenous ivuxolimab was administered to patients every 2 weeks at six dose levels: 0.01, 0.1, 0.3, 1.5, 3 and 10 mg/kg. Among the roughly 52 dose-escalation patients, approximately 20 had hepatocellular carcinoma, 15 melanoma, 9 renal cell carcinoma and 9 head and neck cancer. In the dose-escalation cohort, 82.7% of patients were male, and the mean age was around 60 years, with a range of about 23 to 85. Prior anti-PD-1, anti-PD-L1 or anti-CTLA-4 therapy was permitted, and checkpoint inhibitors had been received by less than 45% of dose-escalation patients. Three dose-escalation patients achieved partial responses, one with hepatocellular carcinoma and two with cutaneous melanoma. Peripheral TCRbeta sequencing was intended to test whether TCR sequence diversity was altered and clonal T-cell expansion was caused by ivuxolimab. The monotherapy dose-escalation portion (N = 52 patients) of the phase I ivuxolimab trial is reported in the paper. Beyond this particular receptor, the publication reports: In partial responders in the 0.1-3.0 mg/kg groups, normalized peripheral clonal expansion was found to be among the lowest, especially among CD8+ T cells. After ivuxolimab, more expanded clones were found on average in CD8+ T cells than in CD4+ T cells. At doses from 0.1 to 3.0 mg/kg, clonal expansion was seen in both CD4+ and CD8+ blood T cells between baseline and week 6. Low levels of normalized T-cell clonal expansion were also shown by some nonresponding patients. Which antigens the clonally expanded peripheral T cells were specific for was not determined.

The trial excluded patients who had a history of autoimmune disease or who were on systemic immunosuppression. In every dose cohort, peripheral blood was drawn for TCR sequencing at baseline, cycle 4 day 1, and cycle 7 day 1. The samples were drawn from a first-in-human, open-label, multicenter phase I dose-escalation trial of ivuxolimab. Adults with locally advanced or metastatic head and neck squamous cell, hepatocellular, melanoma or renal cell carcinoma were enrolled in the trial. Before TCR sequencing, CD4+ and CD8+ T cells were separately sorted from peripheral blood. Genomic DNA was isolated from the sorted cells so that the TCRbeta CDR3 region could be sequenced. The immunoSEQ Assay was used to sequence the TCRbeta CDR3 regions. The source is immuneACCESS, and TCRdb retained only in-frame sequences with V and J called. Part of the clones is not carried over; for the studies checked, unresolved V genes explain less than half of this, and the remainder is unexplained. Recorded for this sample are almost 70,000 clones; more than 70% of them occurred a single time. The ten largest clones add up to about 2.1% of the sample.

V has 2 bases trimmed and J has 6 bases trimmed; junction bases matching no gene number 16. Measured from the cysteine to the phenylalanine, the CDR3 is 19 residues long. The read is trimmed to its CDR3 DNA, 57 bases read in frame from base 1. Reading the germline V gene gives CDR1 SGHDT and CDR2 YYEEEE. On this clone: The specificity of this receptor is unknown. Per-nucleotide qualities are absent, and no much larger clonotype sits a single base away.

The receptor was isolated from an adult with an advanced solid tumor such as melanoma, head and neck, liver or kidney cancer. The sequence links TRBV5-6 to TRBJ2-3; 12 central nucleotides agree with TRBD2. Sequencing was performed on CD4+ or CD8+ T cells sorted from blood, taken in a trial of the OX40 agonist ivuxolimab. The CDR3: CASSFKKNPLLAGGDTQYF. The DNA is TGTGCCAGCAGCTTCAAGAAAAACCCCCTGCTAGCGGGAGGGGATACGCAGTATTTT.